This is a list of T cell receptor beta chains from one sample in a study of blood T cells in healthy people across ages. MiXCR, applied by TCRdb to the 5' RACE reads, yields one record per CDR3 protein. The table lists roughly 1,000,000 distinct CDR3 sequences, under 30% of them singletons, with approximately 0.7% in the top ten. These data were also reused for a study on T cells of mothers and their children.

Sequencing input: blood. Receptor source: a girl under 10 years old in good health. Both conserved end residues are part of each CDR3. Fields, in order: V gene, J gene, CDR3 length, clone size, D gene, CDR3 DNA, CDR3 protein. D genes are given only for firm matches. The listing skips clone size in some rows; elsewhere it reads once, few, many or a size class.

v_call: TRBV19
j_call: TRBJ2-5
cdr3_length: 14
clone_size: NA
d_call: NA
cdr3_nt: TGTGCCAGTAGTCCGTATTCCTATCAAGAGACCCAGTACTTC
cdr3_aa: CASSPYSYQETQYF

v_call: TRBV28
j_call: TRBJ2-4
cdr3_length: 12
clone_size: NA
d_call: NA
cdr3_nt: TGTGCCAGCAGTTCTGGGATATTCTACCAGTACTTC
cdr3_aa: CASSSGIFYQYF

v_call: TRBV20-1
j_call: TRBJ2-1
cdr3_length: 16
clone_size: NA
d_call: TRBD2
cdr3_nt: TGCAGTGCTAGAGAGGGCGGGGGATACCGAGACAATGAGCAGTTCTTC
cdr3_aa: CSAREGGGYRDNEQFF

v_call: TRBV4-3
j_call: TRBJ1-2
cdr3_length: 16
clone_size: few
d_call: NA
cdr3_nt: TGCGCCAGCAGCCAAGAGGGGAGGGTTTCGGCTTATGGCTACACCTTC
cdr3_aa: CASSQEGRVSAYGYTF

v_call: TRBV6-6
j_call: TRBJ1-2
cdr3_length: 13
clone_size: NA
d_call: NA
cdr3_nt: TGTGCCAGCAGTTACTCAGAAACCGGGGGCTACACCTTC
cdr3_aa: CASSYSETGGYTF

v_call: TRBV6-2/TRBV6-3
j_call: TRBJ2-7
cdr3_length: 14
clone_size: NA
d_call: NA
cdr3_nt: TGTGCCAGCGGACCTGGACCGAGCTCCTACGAGCAGTACTTC
cdr3_aa: CASGPGPSSYEQYF

v_call: TRBV24-1
j_call: TRBJ2-1
cdr3_length: 12
clone_size: few
d_call: NA
cdr3_nt: TGTGCCACCAACACAGGGTACAATGAGCAGTTCTTC
cdr3_aa: CATNTGYNEQFF

v_call: TRBV27
j_call: TRBJ1-1
cdr3_length: 15
clone_size: NA
d_call: NA
cdr3_nt: TGTGCCAGCGGCACCCCGTCCCACCCCCGGGATGAAGCTTTCTTT
cdr3_aa: CASGTPSHPRDEAFF

v_call: TRBV15
j_call: TRBJ1-4
cdr3_length: 15
clone_size: NA
d_call: TRBD1
cdr3_nt: TGTGCCACCAGCGGGACCGGGACAGATAATGAAAAGCTGTTTTTT
cdr3_aa: CATSGTGTDNEKLFF

v_call: TRBV12-3/TRBV12-4
j_call: TRBJ2-3
cdr3_length: 12
clone_size: few
d_call: NA
cdr3_nt: TGTGCCAGCAGTTTAACAGCGAGGGGGCAGTATTTT
cdr3_aa: CASSLTARGQYF

v_call: TRBV6-2/TRBV6-3
j_call: TRBJ2-7
cdr3_length: 14
clone_size: NA
d_call: NA
cdr3_nt: TGTGCCAGCAGTTACCCAACGGGGACTTCGGAGCAGTACTTC
cdr3_aa: CASSYPTGTSEQYF

v_call: TRBV20-1
j_call: TRBJ2-3
cdr3_length: 22
clone_size: NA
d_call: TRBD2
cdr3_nt: TGCAGTGCTAGAGCCCCGACCTGGTTCCTAGCGGGGGGGCTTAAGGGCACAGATACGCAGTATTTT
cdr3_aa: CSARAPTWFLAGGLKGTDTQYF

v_call: TRBV12-3/TRBV12-4
j_call: TRBJ2-3
cdr3_length: 14
clone_size: NA
d_call: NA
cdr3_nt: TGTGCCAGCAGTTGGGGGGAGCAGCCAGATACGCAGTATTTT
cdr3_aa: CASSWGEQPDTQYF

v_call: TRBV11-1
j_call: TRBJ2-7
cdr3_length: 12
clone_size: NA
d_call: NA
cdr3_nt: TGTGCCAGCAGCTTTGTCCGGGGCGAGCAGTACTTC
cdr3_aa: CASSFVRGEQYF

v_call: TRBV20-1
j_call: TRBJ2-5
cdr3_length: 13
clone_size: many
d_call: NA
cdr3_nt: TGCAGTGCGCCGGGGACTGCTCAAGAGACCCAGTACTTC
cdr3_aa: CSAPGTAQETQYF

v_call: TRBV20-1
j_call: TRBJ1-3
cdr3_length: 14
clone_size: NA
d_call: NA
cdr3_nt: TGCAGTGCTAGCCCTCCGGACAGCGGAAACACCATATATTTT
cdr3_aa: CSASPPDSGNTIYF

v_call: TRBV7-2
j_call: TRBJ2-5
cdr3_length: 14
clone_size: NA
d_call: NA
cdr3_nt: TGTGCCAGCAGCTTATTAGCGATCGTGGGAGAAAAGTTCTTC
cdr3_aa: CASSLLAIVGEKFF

v_call: TRBV3-1
j_call: TRBJ1-3
cdr3_length: 15
clone_size: few
d_call: NA
cdr3_nt: TGTGCCAGCAGCTATGACAGGCTGGGCGGAAACACCATATATTTT
cdr3_aa: CASSYDRLGGNTIYF

v_call: TRBV29-1
j_call: TRBJ2-4
cdr3_length: 13
clone_size: many
d_call: NA
cdr3_nt: TGCAGCGTTGTATACTCGGGAGCTTACATTCAGTACTTC
cdr3_aa: CSVVYSGAYIQYF

v_call: TRBV12-3/TRBV12-4
j_call: TRBJ2-3
cdr3_length: 13
clone_size: NA
d_call: NA
cdr3_nt: TGTGCCAGCAGTTTAGCGGGACCGGATACGCAGTATTTT
cdr3_aa: CASSLAGPDTQYF

v_call: TRBV24-1
j_call: TRBJ2-1
cdr3_length: 14
clone_size: NA
d_call: TRBD1
cdr3_nt: TGTGCCACCTCCCAGGGGGTCTCCTACAATGAGCAGTTCTTC
cdr3_aa: CATSQGVSYNEQFF

v_call: TRBV4-1
j_call: TRBJ1-2
cdr3_length: 12
clone_size: NA
d_call: TRBD1
cdr3_nt: TGCGCCAGCAGCCGAGAGGACAGGGCTTACACCTTC
cdr3_aa: CASSREDRAYTF

v_call: TRBV10-3
j_call: TRBJ2-3
cdr3_length: 14
clone_size: NA
d_call: NA
cdr3_nt: TGTGCCACCCAAACAGGGAAAGGAGTAGAGACCCAGTACTTT
cdr3_aa: CATQTGKGVETQYF

v_call: TRBV2
j_call: TRBJ2-1
cdr3_length: 13
clone_size: NA
d_call: NA
cdr3_nt: TGTGCCGGACGGGTGAAGGGCGGCAATGAGCAGTTCTTC
cdr3_aa: CAGRVKGGNEQFF

v_call: TRBV7-2
j_call: TRBJ2-7
cdr3_length: 14
clone_size: NA
d_call: NA
cdr3_nt: TGTGCCAGCAGCCCCGGGTTAGATACCTACGAGCAGTACTTC
cdr3_aa: CASSPGLDTYEQYF

v_call: TRBV28
j_call: TRBJ2-5
cdr3_length: 13
clone_size: NA
d_call: TRBD2
cdr3_nt: TGTGCAGGTAGCGGGAGGGGTCAAGAGACCCAGTACTTC
cdr3_aa: CAGSGRGQETQYF

v_call: TRBV12-3/TRBV12-4
j_call: TRBJ2-3
cdr3_length: 14
clone_size: NA
d_call: TRBD2
cdr3_nt: TGTGCCAGCAGTTTGGAGCGGGGCGCAGATACGCAGTATTTT
cdr3_aa: CASSLERGADTQYF

v_call: TRBV7-8
j_call: TRBJ1-4
cdr3_length: 15
clone_size: NA
d_call: TRBD1
cdr3_nt: TGTGCCAGCAGACCCGGGACAGGGGGTTTTGAAAAACTGTTTTTT
cdr3_aa: CASRPGTGGFEKLFF

v_call: TRBV6-5
j_call: TRBJ1-1
cdr3_length: 18
clone_size: NA
d_call: NA
cdr3_nt: TGTGCCAGCAGTTACTGGTCCGGGAGAAGAACAGGGAACACTGAAGCTTTCTTT
cdr3_aa: CASSYWSGRRTGNTEAFF

v_call: TRBV29-1
j_call: TRBJ2-1
cdr3_length: 15
clone_size: few
d_call: NA
cdr3_nt: TGCAGCGTTGAAGATCCGGGAGCTGGCAGAAATGAGCAGTTCTTC
cdr3_aa: CSVEDPGAGRNEQFF

v_call: TRBV20-1
j_call: TRBJ2-1
cdr3_length: 16
clone_size: NA
d_call: TRBD2
cdr3_nt: TGCAGTGCTAGAGATCTCCTAGCGGGGGGATACAATGAGCAGTTCTTC
cdr3_aa: CSARDLLAGGYNEQFF

v_call: TRBV6-6
j_call: TRBJ2-1
cdr3_length: 14
clone_size: NA
d_call: NA
cdr3_nt: TGTGCCAGCAGTTACTATCACACCCACAATGAGCAGTTCTTC
cdr3_aa: CASSYYHTHNEQFF

v_call: TRBV7-8
j_call: TRBJ2-7
cdr3_length: 14
clone_size: NA
d_call: NA
cdr3_nt: TGTGCCAGCAGCCATCCAAATCAGGGGAACGAGCAGTACTTC
cdr3_aa: CASSHPNQGNEQYF

v_call: TRBV27
j_call: TRBJ2-5
cdr3_length: 14
clone_size: few
d_call: TRBD2
cdr3_nt: TGTGCCAGCAGTAAACTAGCGGGAGACGAGACCCAGTACTTC
cdr3_aa: CASSKLAGDETQYF

v_call: TRBV4-1
j_call: TRBJ1-4
cdr3_length: 16
clone_size: few
d_call: NA
cdr3_nt: TGCGCCAGCAGCCAATCCCAGGGAACAAGGGTGGAAAAACTGTTTTTT
cdr3_aa: CASSQSQGTRVEKLFF

v_call: TRBV7-2
j_call: TRBJ1-2
cdr3_length: 16
clone_size: NA
d_call: NA
cdr3_nt: TGTGCCAGCAGCGCGGACGGGGGGCCAATGGACTATGGCTACACCTTC
cdr3_aa: CASSADGGPMDYGYTF

v_call: TRBV4-1
j_call: TRBJ2-5
cdr3_length: 14
clone_size: few
d_call: NA
cdr3_nt: TGCGCCAGCAGCCGTCCGGACACCGAAGAGACCCAGTACTTC
cdr3_aa: CASSRPDTEETQYF

v_call: TRBV9
j_call: TRBJ2-1
cdr3_length: 13
clone_size: NA
d_call: NA
cdr3_nt: TGTGCCAGCAGCGCCGGACCTCACAATGCGCAGTTCTTC
cdr3_aa: CASSAGPHNAQFF

v_call: TRBV6-5
j_call: TRBJ1-5
cdr3_length: 14
clone_size: few
d_call: NA
cdr3_nt: TGTGCCAGTCGACGGCAAGGGGTACATCAGCCCCAGCATTTT
cdr3_aa: CASRRQGVHQPQHF

v_call: TRBV7-2
j_call: TRBJ2-4
cdr3_length: 13
clone_size: few
d_call: NA
cdr3_nt: TGTGCCAGCAGCTTAGTGGGTGGAGACATTCAGTACTTC
cdr3_aa: CASSLVGGDIQYF

v_call: TRBV7-2
j_call: TRBJ1-3
cdr3_length: 15
clone_size: NA
d_call: NA
cdr3_nt: TGTGCCAGCAGCTTTTCTCGAGGACAGGGAAACACCATATATTTT
cdr3_aa: CASSFSRGQGNTIYF

v_call: TRBV10-3
j_call: TRBJ2-6
cdr3_length: 18
clone_size: NA
d_call: TRBD1
cdr3_nt: TGTGCCATCAGTGATAAGGGGGCTTTCCCCGTTGGGGCCAACGTCCTGACTTTC
cdr3_aa: CAISDKGAFPVGANVLTF

v_call: TRBV5-6
j_call: TRBJ2-7
cdr3_length: 15
clone_size: NA
d_call: NA
cdr3_nt: TGTGCCAGCAGCTTGTTCGAGGGAGGAGTTAACGAGCAGTACTTC
cdr3_aa: CASSLFEGGVNEQYF

v_call: TRBV12-3/TRBV12-4
j_call: TRBJ1-3
cdr3_length: 13
clone_size: NA
d_call: NA
cdr3_nt: TGTGCCAGCAATTGGGGTTCTGGAAACACCATATATTTT
cdr3_aa: CASNWGSGNTIYF

v_call: TRBV6-6
j_call: TRBJ1-2
cdr3_length: 13
clone_size: many
d_call: TRBD1
cdr3_nt: TGTGCCAGCAGTTCGGGACAGAACTATGGCTACACCTTC
cdr3_aa: CASSSGQNYGYTF

v_call: TRBV7-2
j_call: TRBJ2-3
cdr3_length: 16
clone_size: few
d_call: TRBD2
cdr3_nt: TGTGCCAGCAGCTTAATAGCGGGAGGGGGTTTAGATACGCAGTATTTT
cdr3_aa: CASSLIAGGGLDTQYF

v_call: TRBV20-1
j_call: TRBJ1-2
cdr3_length: 11
clone_size: few
d_call: NA
cdr3_nt: TGCAGTCACATCCAGCCCTATGGCTACACCTTC
cdr3_aa: CSHIQPYGYTF

v_call: TRBV28
j_call: TRBJ1-2
cdr3_length: 14
clone_size: NA
d_call: NA
cdr3_nt: TGTGCCAGCAGCTATAGAGCAGAGAACTATGGCTACACCTTC
cdr3_aa: CASSYRAENYGYTF

v_call: TRBV28
j_call: TRBJ2-7
cdr3_length: 12
clone_size: many
d_call: NA
cdr3_nt: TGTGCCAGCAGTGAGGAAGGCTACGAGCAGTACTTC
cdr3_aa: CASSEEGYEQYF

v_call: TRBV18
j_call: TRBJ1-2
cdr3_length: 18
clone_size: NA
d_call: NA
cdr3_nt: TGTGCCAGCTCACCTTTAGGTGCAGGGAGCCGGGCTAACTATGGCTACACCTTC
cdr3_aa: CASSPLGAGSRANYGYTF

v_call: TRBV29-1
j_call: TRBJ1-2
cdr3_length: 12
clone_size: NA
d_call: NA
cdr3_nt: TGCAGCGTTGAAGCGTCAGCCTATGGCTACACCTTC
cdr3_aa: CSVEASAYGYTF

v_call: TRBV11-2
j_call: TRBJ2-1
cdr3_length: 16
clone_size: NA
d_call: NA
cdr3_nt: TGTGCCAGCAGCGTACCACAGGAAATTCCCTACAATGAGCAGTTCTTC
cdr3_aa: CASSVPQEIPYNEQFF

v_call: TRBV25-1
j_call: TRBJ2-7
cdr3_length: 12
clone_size: few
d_call: NA
cdr3_nt: TGTGCCAGCAGCGGGACCTTCTACGAGCAGTACTTC
cdr3_aa: CASSGTFYEQYF

v_call: TRBV4-3
j_call: TRBJ2-3
cdr3_length: 17
clone_size: NA
d_call: NA
cdr3_nt: TGCGCCAGCAGCCAAGCAAGGAGCGGATCTAGCACAGATACGCAGTATTTT
cdr3_aa: CASSQARSGSSTDTQYF